This T cell receptor (beta chain) was retrieved from a study of blood T cell repertoires in COVID-19. The germline V gene encodes CDR1 LNHDA and CDR2 SQIVND (reference sequence). The CDR3 totals 18 residues. V was clipped by 6 bases and J by 9 bases; unmatched bases: 21. TCRdb keeps only in-frame clones here, not all; method: immunoSEQ multiplex PCR. The sample consists of some 54,000 clones, 75% to 95% of them appearing once. The chain employs TRBV19 and TRBJ1-3; 9 nucleotides align to TRBD1. This receptor was identified in a man in his 60s with acute or convalescent COVID-19. The sample consisted of peripheral blood. CDR3 sequence: CASSQTPPRWDRDFTIYF. The CDR3 DNA is TGTGCCAGTAGCCAGACACCTCCTCGATGGGACAGGGACTTCACCATATATTTT.